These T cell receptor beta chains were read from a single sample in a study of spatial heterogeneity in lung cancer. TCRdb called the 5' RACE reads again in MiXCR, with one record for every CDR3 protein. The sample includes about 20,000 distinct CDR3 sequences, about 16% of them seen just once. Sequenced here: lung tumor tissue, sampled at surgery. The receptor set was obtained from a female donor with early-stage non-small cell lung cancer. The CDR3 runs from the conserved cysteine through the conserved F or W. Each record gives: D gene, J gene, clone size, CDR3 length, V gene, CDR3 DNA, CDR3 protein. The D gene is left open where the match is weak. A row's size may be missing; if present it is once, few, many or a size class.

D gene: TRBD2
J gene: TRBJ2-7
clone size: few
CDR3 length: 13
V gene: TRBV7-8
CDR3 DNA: TGTGCCAGCAGCTCCCAGCGGGAGAACGAGCAGTACTTC
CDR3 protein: CASSSQRENEQYF

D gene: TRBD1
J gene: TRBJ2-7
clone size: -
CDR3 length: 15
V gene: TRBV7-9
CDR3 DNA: TGTGCCAGCAGCCCCCGGACAGGGCGGCTTCGGGAGCAGTACTTC
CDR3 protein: CASSPRTGRLREQYF

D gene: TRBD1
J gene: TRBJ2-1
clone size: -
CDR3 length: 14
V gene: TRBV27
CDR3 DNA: TGTGCCAGCAGTTTAGCCGGGACAGGGAATGAGCAGTTCTTC
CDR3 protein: CASSLAGTGNEQFF

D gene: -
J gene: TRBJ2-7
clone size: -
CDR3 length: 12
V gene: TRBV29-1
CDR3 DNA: TGCAGCGTTGAAGAGATGGGGGACGAGCAGTACTTC
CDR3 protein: CSVEEMGDEQYF

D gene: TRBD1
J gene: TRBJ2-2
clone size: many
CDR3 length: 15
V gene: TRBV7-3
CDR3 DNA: TGTGCCAGCAGCCTCGGGGACAGAAGGACCGGGGAGCTGTTTTTT
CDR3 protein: CASSLGDRRTGELFF

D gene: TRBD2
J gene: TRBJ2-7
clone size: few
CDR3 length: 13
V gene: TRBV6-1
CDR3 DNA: TGTGCCAGCATAGCTGGGACTAGCGATGAGCAGTACTTC
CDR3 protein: CASIAGTSDEQYF

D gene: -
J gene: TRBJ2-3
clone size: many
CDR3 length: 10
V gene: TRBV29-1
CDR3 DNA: TGCAGCGTTGGCACAGATACGCAGTATTTT
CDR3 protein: CSVGTDTQYF

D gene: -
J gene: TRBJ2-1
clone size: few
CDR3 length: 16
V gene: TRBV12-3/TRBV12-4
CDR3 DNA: TGTGCCAGCAGTTTAGGGCAGGGAAAAAGCTACAATGAGCAGTTCTTC
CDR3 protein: CASSLGQGKSYNEQFF

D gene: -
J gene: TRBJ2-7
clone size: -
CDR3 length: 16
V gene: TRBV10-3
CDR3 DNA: TGTGCCATCAGTGGCCGGGGACCACGCCGTCCCTACGAGCAGTACTTC
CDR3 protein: CAISGRGPRRPYEQYF

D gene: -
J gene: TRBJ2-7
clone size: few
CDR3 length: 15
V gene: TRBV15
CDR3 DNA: TGTGCCACCAGCAGAGATCTTTCGGGGGCCTACGAGCAGTACTTC
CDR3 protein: CATSRDLSGAYEQYF

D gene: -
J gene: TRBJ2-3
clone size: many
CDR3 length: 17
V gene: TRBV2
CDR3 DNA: TGTGCCAGCAGTGTTGGAGACGGGAGCCGGAGCACAGATACGCAGTATTTT
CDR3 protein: CASSVGDGSRSTDTQYF

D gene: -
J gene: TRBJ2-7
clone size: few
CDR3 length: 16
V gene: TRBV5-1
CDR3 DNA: TGCGCCAGCAGCTTGGGGGGGCGGGACGGGGCCTACGAGCAGTACTTC
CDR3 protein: CASSLGGRDGAYEQYF

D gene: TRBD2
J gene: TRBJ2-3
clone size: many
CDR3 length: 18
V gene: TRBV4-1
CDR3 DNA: TGCGCCAGCAGCCAATACCTCCGGGACTACCCTAGCACAGATACGCAGTATTTT
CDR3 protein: CASSQYLRDYPSTDTQYF

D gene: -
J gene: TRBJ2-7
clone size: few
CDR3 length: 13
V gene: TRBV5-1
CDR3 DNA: TGCGCCAGCAGCTTACCGGATTCCTACGAGCAGTACTTC
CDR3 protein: CASSLPDSYEQYF

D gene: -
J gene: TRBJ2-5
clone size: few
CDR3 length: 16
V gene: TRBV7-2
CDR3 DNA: TGTGCCAGCAGCTTAGCGCTGACCCTGAGTGGGCAGACCCAGTACTTC
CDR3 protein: CASSLALTLSGQTQYF

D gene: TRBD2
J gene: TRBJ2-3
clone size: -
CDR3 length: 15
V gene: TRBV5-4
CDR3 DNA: TGTGCCAGCAGCACCCCTAGCGGGAGTACAGATACGCAGTATTTT
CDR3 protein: CASSTPSGSTDTQYF

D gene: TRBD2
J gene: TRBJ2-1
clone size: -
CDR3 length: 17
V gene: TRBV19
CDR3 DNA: TGTGCCAGTAGTCTCCGGGGTAGCGGGAGGCCTATTGGGGAGCAGTTCTTC
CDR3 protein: CASSLRGSGRPIGEQFF

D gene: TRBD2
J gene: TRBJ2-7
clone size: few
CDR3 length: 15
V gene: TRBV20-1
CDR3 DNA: TGCAGTGCTAGCCTAGCGGGAGGTAGCTCCTACGAGCAGTACTTC
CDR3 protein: CSASLAGGSSYEQYF

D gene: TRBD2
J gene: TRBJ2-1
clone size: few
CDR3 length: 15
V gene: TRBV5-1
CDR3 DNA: TGCGCCAGCAGCTTATCTAGCGGGACCTACAATGAGCAGTTCTTC
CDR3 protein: CASSLSSGTYNEQFF

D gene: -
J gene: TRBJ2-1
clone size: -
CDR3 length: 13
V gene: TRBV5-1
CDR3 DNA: TGCGCCAGCAGCTTGTACGCGGGCAATGAGCAGTTCTTC
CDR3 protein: CASSLYAGNEQFF

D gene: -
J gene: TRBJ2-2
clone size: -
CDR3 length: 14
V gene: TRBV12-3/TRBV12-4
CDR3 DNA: TGTGCCAGCAGTTTAGAGGGCTCCGGGAGGGAGCTGTTTTTT
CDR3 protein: CASSLEGSGRELFF

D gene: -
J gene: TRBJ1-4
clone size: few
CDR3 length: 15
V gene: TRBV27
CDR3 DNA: TGTGCCAGCAGTCCCAGCGGGACTTGGGGTGAAAAACTGTTTTTT
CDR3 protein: CASSPSGTWGEKLFF

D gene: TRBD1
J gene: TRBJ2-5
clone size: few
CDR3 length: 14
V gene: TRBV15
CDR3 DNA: TGTGCCACCAGCCCAGGACAGGGAGGAGAGACCCAGTACTTC
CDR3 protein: CATSPGQGGETQYF

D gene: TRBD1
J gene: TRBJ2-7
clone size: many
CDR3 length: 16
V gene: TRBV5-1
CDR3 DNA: TGCGCCAGCAGCTCGCCCCAGGGGGACAGGACCCACGAGCAGTACTTC
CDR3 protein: CASSSPQGDRTHEQYF

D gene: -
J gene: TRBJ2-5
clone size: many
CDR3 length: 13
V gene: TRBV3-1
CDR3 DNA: TGTGCCAGCAGCCAAGTGAGAGGAGAGACCCAGTACTTC
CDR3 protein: CASSQVRGETQYF

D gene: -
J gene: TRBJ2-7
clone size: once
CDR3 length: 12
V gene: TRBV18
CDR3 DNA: TGTGCCAGCTCGCGTAGCTCCTACGAGCAGTACTTC
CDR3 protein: CASSRSSYEQYF

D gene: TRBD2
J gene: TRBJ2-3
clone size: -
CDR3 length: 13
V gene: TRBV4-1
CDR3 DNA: TGCGCCAGCAGGGCGCGGGAGGTAGATACGCAGTATTTT
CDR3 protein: CASRAREVDTQYF

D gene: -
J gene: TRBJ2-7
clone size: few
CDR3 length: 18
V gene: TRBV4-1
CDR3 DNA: TGCGCCAGCAGCCAACCATCACCGGGGACTCCCGGCACCTACGAGCAGTACTTC
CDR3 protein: CASSQPSPGTPGTYEQYF

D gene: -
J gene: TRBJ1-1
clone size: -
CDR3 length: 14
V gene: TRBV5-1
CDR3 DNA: TGCGCCAGCAGCTTGGAACAGGCGAACACTGAAGCTTTCTTT
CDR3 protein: CASSLEQANTEAFF

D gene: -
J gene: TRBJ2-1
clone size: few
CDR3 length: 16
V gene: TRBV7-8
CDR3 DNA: TGTGCCAGCAGCCCTCGGACCGGAAGGTCCCACAATGAGCAGTTCTTC
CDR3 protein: CASSPRTGRSHNEQFF

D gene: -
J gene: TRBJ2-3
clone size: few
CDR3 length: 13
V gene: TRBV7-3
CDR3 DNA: TGTGCCAGCAGCCCCAGGGGCACAGATACGCAGTATTTT
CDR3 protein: CASSPRGTDTQYF

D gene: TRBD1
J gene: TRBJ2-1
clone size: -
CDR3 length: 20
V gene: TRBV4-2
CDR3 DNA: TGTGCCAGCAGCCCCGGAAGGGACAGGGGGCGGCGAGGTTCCTACAATGAGCAGTTCTTC
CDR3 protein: CASSPGRDRGRRGSYNEQFF

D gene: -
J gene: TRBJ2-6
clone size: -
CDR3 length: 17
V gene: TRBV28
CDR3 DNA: TGTGCCAGCAGTTCCCTGGGACTGTCCTCTGGGGCCAACGTCCTGACTTTC
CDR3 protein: CASSSLGLSSGANVLTF

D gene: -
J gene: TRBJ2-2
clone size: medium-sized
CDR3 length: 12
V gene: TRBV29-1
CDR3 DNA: TGCAGCGTTGGCTTATACACCGGGGAGCTGTTTTTT
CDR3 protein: CSVGLYTGELFF

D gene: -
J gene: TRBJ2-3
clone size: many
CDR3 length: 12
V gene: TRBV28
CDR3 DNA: TGTGCCAGCAGTTGGAGCACAGATACGCAGTATTTT
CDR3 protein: CASSWSTDTQYF

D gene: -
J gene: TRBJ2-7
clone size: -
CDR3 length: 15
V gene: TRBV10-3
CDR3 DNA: TGTGCCATCAGTGAAAGGGGGGAGGGCCGGGGCGAGCAGTACTTC
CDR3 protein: CAISERGEGRGEQYF

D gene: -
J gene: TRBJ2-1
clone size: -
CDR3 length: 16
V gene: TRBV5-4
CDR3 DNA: TGTGCCAGCAGCTTGGGCGGCGGGTTCTCCTACAATGAGCAGTTCTTC
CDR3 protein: CASSLGGGFSYNEQFF

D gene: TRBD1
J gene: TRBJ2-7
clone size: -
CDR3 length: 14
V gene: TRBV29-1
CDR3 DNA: TGCAGCGCCAGAAAGGGACAGGGGGACCACGAGCAGTACTTC
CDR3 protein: CSARKGQGDHEQYF

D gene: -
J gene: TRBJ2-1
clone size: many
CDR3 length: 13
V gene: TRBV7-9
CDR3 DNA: TGTGCCAGCGGACAGAACACGTACAATGAGCAGTTCTTC
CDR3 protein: CASGQNTYNEQFF

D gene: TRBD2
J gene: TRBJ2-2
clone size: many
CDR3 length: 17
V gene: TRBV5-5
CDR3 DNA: TGTGCCAGCAGCGGAGGGACTAGCGGGACCTCCCGAGGGGAGCTGTTTTTT
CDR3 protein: CASSGGTSGTSRGELFF

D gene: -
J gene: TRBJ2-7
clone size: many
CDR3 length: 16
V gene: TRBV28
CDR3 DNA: TGTGCCAGCAGTTTCCTAAGGACGGGTTACTCCTACGAGCAGTACTTC
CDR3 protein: CASSFLRTGYSYEQYF